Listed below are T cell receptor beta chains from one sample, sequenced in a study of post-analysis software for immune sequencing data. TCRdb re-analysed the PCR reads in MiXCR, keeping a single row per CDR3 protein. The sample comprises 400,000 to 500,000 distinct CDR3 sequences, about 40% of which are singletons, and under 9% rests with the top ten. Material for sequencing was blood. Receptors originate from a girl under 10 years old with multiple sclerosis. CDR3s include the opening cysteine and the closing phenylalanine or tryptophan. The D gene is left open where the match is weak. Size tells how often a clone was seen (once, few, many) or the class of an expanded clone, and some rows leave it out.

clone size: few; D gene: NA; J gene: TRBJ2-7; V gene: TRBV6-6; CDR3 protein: CASSYTDITYEQYF; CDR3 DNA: TGTGCCAGCAGTTACACCGACATTACCTACGAGCAGTACTTC
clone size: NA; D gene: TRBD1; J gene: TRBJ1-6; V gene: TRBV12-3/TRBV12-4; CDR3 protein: CASCMTTGAYSPLHF; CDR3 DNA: TGTGCCAGTTGCATGACGACAGGGGCCTATTCACCCCTCCACTTT
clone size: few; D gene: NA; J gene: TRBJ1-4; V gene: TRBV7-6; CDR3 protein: CASSLEGVVLFF; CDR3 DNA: TGTGCCAGCAGCTTAGAAGGGGTCGTACTGTTTTTT
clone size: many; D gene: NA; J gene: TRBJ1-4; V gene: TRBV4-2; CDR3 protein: CASSQTPAGVRVNEKLFF; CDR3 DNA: TGTGCCAGCAGCCAAACTCCCGCTGGGGTGCGCGTTAATGAAAAACTGTTTTTT
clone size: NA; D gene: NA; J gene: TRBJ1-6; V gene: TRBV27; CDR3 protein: CASSSRPMPGLIALHF; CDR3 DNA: TGTGCCAGCAGTTCCCGACCAATGCCCGGGCTTATCGCCCTCCACTTT
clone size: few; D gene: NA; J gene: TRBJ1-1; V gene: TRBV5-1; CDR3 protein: CASSLPTREDLEGTEAFF; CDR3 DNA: TGCGCCAGCAGCCTTCCTACTAGGGAGGACCTAGAGGGCACTGAAGCTTTCTTT
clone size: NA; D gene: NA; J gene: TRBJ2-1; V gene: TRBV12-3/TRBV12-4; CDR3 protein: CAGFHTGNNEQFF; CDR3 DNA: TGTGCCGGCTTCCATACAGGAAACAATGAGCAGTTCTTC
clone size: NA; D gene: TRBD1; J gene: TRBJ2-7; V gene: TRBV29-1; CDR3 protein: CSVIGTGESYEQYF; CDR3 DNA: TGCAGCGTGATTGGGACAGGGGAATCCTACGAGCAGTACTTC
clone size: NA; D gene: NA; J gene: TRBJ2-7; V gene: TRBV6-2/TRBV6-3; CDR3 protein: CASSNPSGTKVFYEQYF; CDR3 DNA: TGTGCCAGCAGTAACCCCTCCGGGACAAAGGTGTTCTACGAGCAGTACTTC
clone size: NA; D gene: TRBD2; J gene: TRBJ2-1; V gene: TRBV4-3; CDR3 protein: CARSQDIGLASNEQFF; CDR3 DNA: TGCGCCCGCAGCCAAGATATAGGACTAGCTTCCAATGAGCAGTTCTTC
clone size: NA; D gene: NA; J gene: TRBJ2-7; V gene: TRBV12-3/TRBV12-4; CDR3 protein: CASSTEGAQTYEQYF; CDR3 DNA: TGTGCCAGCAGTACGGAAGGGGCCCAAACTTACGAGCAGTACTTC
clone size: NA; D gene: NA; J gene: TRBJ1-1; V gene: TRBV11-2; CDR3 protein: CASSFGQGMYTEAFF; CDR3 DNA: TGTGCCAGCAGCTTCGGTCAGGGGATGTACACTGAAGCTTTCTTT
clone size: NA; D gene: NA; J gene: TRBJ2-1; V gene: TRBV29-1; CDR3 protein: CSAAGFNEQFF; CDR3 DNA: TGCAGCGCCGCAGGGTTCAATGAGCAGTTCTTC
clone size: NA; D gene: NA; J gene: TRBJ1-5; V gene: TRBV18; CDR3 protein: CASSPGGGGKPQHF; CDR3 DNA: TGTGCCAGCTCACCAGGGGGCGGAGGAAAGCCCCAGCATTTT
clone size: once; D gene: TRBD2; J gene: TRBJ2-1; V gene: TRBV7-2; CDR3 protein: CASSLAGLAGAEQFF; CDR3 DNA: TGTGCCAGCAGCTTAGCGGGACTAGCGGGAGCTGAGCAGTTCTTC
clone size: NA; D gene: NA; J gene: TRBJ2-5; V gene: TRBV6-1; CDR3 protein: CASSESIWGRGRETQYF; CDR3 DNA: TGTGCCAGCAGCGAGAGCATATGGGGCAGGGGTCGTGAGACCCAGTACTTC
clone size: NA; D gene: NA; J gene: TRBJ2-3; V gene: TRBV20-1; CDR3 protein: CSASPKWDTQYF; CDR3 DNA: TGCAGTGCTAGCCCCAAGTGGGATACGCAGTATTTT
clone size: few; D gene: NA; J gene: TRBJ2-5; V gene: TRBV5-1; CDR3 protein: CASSPGPNWEETQYF; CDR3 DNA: TGCGCCAGCAGCCCGGGACCCAATTGGGAAGAGACCCAGTACTTC
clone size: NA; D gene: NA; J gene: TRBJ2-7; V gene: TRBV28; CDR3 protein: CASSLKLPPYEQYF; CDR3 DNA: TGTGCCAGCAGTTTAAAGCTCCCACCCTACGAGCAGTACTTC
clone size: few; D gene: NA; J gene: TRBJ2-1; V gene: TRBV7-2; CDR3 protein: CASSLDQGPNEQFF; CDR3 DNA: TGTGCCAGCAGCTTAGATCAGGGCCCCAATGAGCAGTTCTTC
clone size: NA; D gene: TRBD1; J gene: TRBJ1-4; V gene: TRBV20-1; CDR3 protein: CSASVDRGLEKLFF; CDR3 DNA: TGCAGTGCTAGCGTTGACAGGGGGCTTGAAAAACTGTTTTTT
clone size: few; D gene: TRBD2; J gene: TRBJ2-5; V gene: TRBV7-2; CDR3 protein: CASSLEVWGGETQYF; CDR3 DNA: TGTGCCAGCAGCTTAGAAGTTTGGGGGGGTGAGACCCAGTACTTC
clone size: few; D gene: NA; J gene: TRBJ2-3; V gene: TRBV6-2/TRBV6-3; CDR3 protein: CASSYVETDTQYF; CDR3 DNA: TGTGCCAGCAGTTACGTGGAGACAGATACGCAGTATTTT
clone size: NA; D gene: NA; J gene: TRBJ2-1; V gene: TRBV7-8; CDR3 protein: CASQSTFRVEGVNEQFF; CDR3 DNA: TGTGCCAGTCAGTCAACCTTCAGGGTCGAAGGTGTCAATGAGCAGTTCTTC
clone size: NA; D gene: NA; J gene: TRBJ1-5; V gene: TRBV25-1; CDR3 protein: CASREGHQPQHF; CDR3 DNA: TGTGCCAGCAGGGAGGGGCACCAGCCCCAGCATTTT
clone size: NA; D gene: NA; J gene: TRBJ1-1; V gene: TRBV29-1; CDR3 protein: CSAEWGETEAFF; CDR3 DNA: TGCAGCGCCGAATGGGGAGAGACTGAAGCTTTCTTT
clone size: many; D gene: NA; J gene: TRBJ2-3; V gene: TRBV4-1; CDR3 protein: CASSLTGSTDTQYF; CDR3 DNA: TGCGCCAGCAGCCTTACAGGGAGCACAGATACGCAGTATTTT
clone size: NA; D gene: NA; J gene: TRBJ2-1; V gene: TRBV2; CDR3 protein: CASSALDVDEQFF; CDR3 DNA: TGTGCCAGCTCTGCCCTGGATGTGGATGAGCAGTTCTTC
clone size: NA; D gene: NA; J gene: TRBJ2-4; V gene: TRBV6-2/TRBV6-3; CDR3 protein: CASSYELGGTTSIAKNIQYF; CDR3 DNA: TGTGCCAGCAGTTACGAGCTGGGGGGTACAACCTCCATAGCCAAAAACATTCAGTACTTC
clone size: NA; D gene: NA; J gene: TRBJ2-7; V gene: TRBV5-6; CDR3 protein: CASSLANGEGNRYEQYF; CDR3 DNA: TGTGCCAGCAGCTTGGCCAATGGTGAAGGTAATCGTTACGAGCAGTACTTC
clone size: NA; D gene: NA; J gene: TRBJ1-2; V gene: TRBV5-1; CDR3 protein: CASSPEPGGQYGYTF; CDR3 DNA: TGCGCCAGCTCACCCGAACCGGGTGGTCAGTATGGCTACACCTTC
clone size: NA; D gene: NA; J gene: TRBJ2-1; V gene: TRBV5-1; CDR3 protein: CASSLGLGVYYNEQFF; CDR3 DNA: TGCGCCAGCAGCTTGGGTCTTGGGGTTTATTACAATGAGCAGTTCTTC
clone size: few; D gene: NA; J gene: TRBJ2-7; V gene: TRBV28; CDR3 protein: CASSFNPTYEQYF; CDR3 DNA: TGTGCCAGCAGTTTTAATCCTACCTACGAGCAGTACTTC
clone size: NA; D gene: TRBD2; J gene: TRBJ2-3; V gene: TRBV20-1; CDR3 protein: CSARDVTSGFSDTQYF; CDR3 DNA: TGCAGTGCTAGAGATGTTACTAGCGGATTCTCAGATACGCAGTATTTT
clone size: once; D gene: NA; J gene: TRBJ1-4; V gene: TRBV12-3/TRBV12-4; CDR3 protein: CASSRLSLNEKRFF; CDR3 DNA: TGTGCCAGCAGTCGACTGAGTCTCAATGAAAAACGGTTTTTT
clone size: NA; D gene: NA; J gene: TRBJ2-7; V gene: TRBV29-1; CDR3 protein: CSVWTHQGYEQYF; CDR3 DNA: TGCAGCGTGTGGACCCATCAGGGCTACGAGCAGTACTTC
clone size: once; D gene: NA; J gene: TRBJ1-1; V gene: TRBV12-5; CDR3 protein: CASGLFGNTEAFF; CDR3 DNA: TGTGCTAGTGGTTTGTTTGGGAACACTGAAGCTTTCTTT
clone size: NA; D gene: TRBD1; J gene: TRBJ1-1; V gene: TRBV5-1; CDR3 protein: CASSGDSNTEAFF; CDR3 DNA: TGCGCCAGCAGCGGGGACAGTAACACTGAAGCTTTCTTT
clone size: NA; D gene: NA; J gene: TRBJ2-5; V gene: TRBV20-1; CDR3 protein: CSVGLAQQETQYF; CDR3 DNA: TGCAGTGTTGGTCTAGCGCAGCAAGAGACCCAGTACTTC
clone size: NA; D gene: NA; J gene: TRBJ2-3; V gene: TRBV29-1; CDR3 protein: CSVGLLNSDTQYF; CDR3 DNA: TGCAGCGTGGGTCTCCTAAATTCAGATACGCAGTATTTT
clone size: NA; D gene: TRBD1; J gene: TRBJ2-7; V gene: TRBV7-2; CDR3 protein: CASSLPGTDDEQYF; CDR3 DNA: TGTGCCAGCAGCTTACCCGGGACAGATGACGAGCAGTACTTC
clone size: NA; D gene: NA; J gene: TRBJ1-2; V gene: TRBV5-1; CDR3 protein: CASSPDFNYGYTF; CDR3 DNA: TGCGCCAGCAGCCCAGATTTTAACTATGGCTACACCTTC
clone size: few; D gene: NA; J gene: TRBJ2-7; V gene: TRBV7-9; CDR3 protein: CASSLEGISYEQYF; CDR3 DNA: TGTGCCAGCAGCTTAGAGGGGATCTCCTACGAGCAGTACTTC
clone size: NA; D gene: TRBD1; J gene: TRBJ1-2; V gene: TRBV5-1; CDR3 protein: CASSVLSPGQGAKGYTF; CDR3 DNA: TGCGCCAGCAGCGTTCTATCACCGGGACAGGGGGCAAAAGGCTACACCTTC
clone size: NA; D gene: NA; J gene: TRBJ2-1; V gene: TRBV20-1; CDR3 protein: CSASAELSSYNEQFF; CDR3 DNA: TGCAGTGCTAGTGCTGAACTAAGCTCCTACAATGAGCAGTTCTTC
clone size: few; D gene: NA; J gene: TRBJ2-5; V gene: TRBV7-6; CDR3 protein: CASSSIDSPQETQYF; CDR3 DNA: TGTGCCAGCAGCTCTATCGACAGTCCCCAAGAGACCCAGTACTTC
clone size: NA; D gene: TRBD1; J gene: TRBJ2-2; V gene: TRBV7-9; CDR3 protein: CASSPRSRGQYTGELFF; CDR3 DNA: TGTGCCAGCAGCCCACGTTCCCGGGGACAGTACACCGGGGAGCTGTTTTTT
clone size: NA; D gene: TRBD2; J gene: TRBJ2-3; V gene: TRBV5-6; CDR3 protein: CASRKSGGAFWRTDTQYF; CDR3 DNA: TGTGCCAGCAGGAAGAGCGGGGGGGCATTCTGGCGGACAGATACGCAGTATTTT
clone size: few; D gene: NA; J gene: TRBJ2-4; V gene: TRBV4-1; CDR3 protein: CASSQVSGKMAKNIQYF; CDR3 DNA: TGCGCCAGCAGCCAAGTTTCAGGGAAGATGGCCAAAAACATTCAGTACTTC
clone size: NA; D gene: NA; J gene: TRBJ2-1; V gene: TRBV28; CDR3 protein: CASRKLAGEQFF; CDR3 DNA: TGTGCCAGCAGGAAACTCGCGGGGGAGCAGTTCTTC